The 27 T cell receptor beta chains presented below share a single source sample, sequenced in a study of CD8 T cells in ankylosing spondylitis. Study-level points and caveats: Apparently characteristic of ankylosing spondylitis blood was a TCR beta motif (fewer than ten highly homologous variants).

Their target antigens are unknown. TCRdb reanalysed the 5' RACE reads using MiXCR and keeps one entry per CDR3 protein. Here the sample spans about 840,000 distinct CDR3 sequences, around 11% being singletons. The sample taken for sequencing was blood, either unsorted or a sorted T cell fraction (not recorded which). The receptors were gathered from a male donor with ankylosing spondylitis.

This clonotype was seen a few times. One end of the junction is discordant with germline, which a read error may explain. The chain is built from TRBV5-6 and TRBJ2-2, with unresolved D. CDR1 and CDR2 (germline): SGHDT, YYEEEE. CDR3 length equals 15 residues. The CDR3 DNA reads as TGTGCCAGCAACTTGGGGTTGTACGGCACCGGGGAGCTGTTTTTT. Translated: CASNLGLYGTGELFF.

This clonotype was observed a few times. The chain combines TRBV2 with TRBJ2-7; the D gene is possibly TRBD2 (5 bases). Looked up from germline, CDR1 is SNHLY and CDR2 is FYNNEI. The CDR3 has 14 amino acids. The V end was cut by 0 bases, the J end by 2 bases, with 8 bases between. Here the CDR3 DNA reads TGTGCCAGCAGTGAAGCGCGGGCAGCCTACGAGCAGTACTTC. This encodes CASSEARAAYEQYF.

The chain is built from TRBV2 and TRBJ1-1, with TRBD1 as a possible D gene (6 bases). Germline CDR1 reads SNHLY; CDR2 reads FYNNEI. Trimming took off 6 bases at V and 8 bases at J, with 10 bases between the two ends. This CDR3 has 11 residues. The CDR3 sequence is CASRLTGEAFF. The CDR3 coding sequence is TGTGCCAGCAGGTTGACAGGCGAAGCTTTCTTT.

V gene TRBV12-3 or TRBV12-4 combines with J gene TRBJ2-5, with 7 bases fitting TRBD1. CDR3 length: 16 amino acids. With 5 bases clipped from V and 5 bases from J, the junction kept 14 bases outside the gene matches. CDR3 amino acids: CASSGLGQPRGETQYF. The CDR3, as DNA: TGTGCCAGCAGTGGGCTGGGACAGCCAAGGGGGGAGACCCAGTACTTC.

V usage is TRBV5-1 and J usage is TRBJ2-7; 7 bases are shared with TRBD2. The CDR3 has 16 amino acids. The ends lost 0 bases at V and 2 bases at J; junction bases unmatched: 8. Germline CDR1 is SGHRS and CDR2 is YFSETQ. The DNA for the CDR3 is TGCGCCAGCAGCTTGGGGACCGGGAGGCCCACCTACGAGCAGTACTTC. Protein: CASSLGTGRPTYEQYF. Full variable domain (rest looked up from reference TRBV5-1 and TRBJ2-7): KAGVTQTPRYLIKTRGQQVTLSCSPISGHRSVSWYQQTPGQGLQFLFEYFSETQRNKGNFPGRFSGRQFSNSRSEMNVSTLELGDSALYLCASSLGTGRPTYEQYFGPGTRLTVT.

The table lists this clonotype with many counts. The J gene is TRBJ2-7, the V gene TRBV9; 11 nucleotides align to TRBD2. CDR3 length: 15 residues. Germline V gene lookup returns CDR1 SGDLS and CDR2 YYNGEE. The V gene end was trimmed by 4 bases and the J gene end by 4 bases; junction bases not matched to a gene: 7. CDR3 nucleotide sequence: TGTGCCAGCAGCCCCCGGACTAGCGGGTGGTACGAGCAGTACTTC. Translation: CASSPRTSGWYEQYF. The full variable domain, in which reference TRBV9 and TRBJ2-7 provide the parts outside the CDR3, is DSGVTQTPKHLITATGQRVTLRCSPRSGDLSVYWYQQSLDQGLQFLIQYYNGEERAKGNILERFSAQQFPDLHSELNLSSLELGDSALYFCASSPRTSGWYEQYFGPGTRLTVT.

This clonotype was seen many times. The V and J genes are TRBV4-3 and TRBJ1-4, with D hard to call. The CDR3 totals 15 residues. CDR1 is LGHNA, CDR2 YSLEER, per germline. The V gene lost 4 bases and the J gene lost 0 bases, with 9 bases spanning the gap. CDR3 amino acids: CASSRRLATNEKLFF. DNA for the CDR3: TGCGCCAGCAGCCGCCGACTTGCAACTAATGAAAAACTGTTTTTT.

The V and J genes are TRBV7-2 and TRBJ2-7; possible D gene TRBD1, 6 bases. The CDR3 sequence is 15 residues long. Per germline, CDR1 SGHTA and CDR2 FQGNSA. The germline V and J ends were trimmed by 6 bases and 4 bases, with 19 bases remaining between them. The CDR3 coding sequence is TGTGCCAGCAGTAGACGGACAGAGCAACATTACGAGCAGTACTTC. Its translation: CASSRRTEQHYEQYF.

Only a few counts were recorded for this clonotype. The gene calls are TRBV20-1 and TRBJ2-1; 15 nucleotides line up with TRBD2. Looked up from germline, CDR1 is DFQATT and CDR2 is SNEGSKA (reference sequence). There are 17 residues in the CDR3. V shed 6 bases, J shed 0 bases, and the junction held 6 bases outside the gene matches. The CDR3 loop reads CSARTSGREGSYNEQFF. In DNA form, the CDR3 reads TGCAGTGCACGGACTAGCGGGAGGGAGGGCTCCTACAATGAGCAGTTCTTC.

This clonotype was seen many times. The chain links TRBV20-1 to TRBJ1-1; D gene ambiguous. The CDR3 covers 12 residues. The V and J ends lost 4 bases and 1 base respectively, with 7 bases between them. Germline lookup yields CDR1 DFQATT and CDR2 SNEGSKA (reference sequence). The CDR3 DNA is TGCAGTGCTACAGGAGGGAACACTGAAGCTTTCTTT. It codes for CSATGGNTEAFF.

This clonotype was recorded a few times. V usage is TRBV28 and J usage is TRBJ2-2, with D possibly being TRBD1 (6 bases). Trimming left V 5 bases short and J 5 bases short, with 9 bases between. The CDR3 runs 13 residues. Per germline, CDR1 MDHEN and CDR2 SYDVKM. CDR3 sequence reads: CASSHTGTGELFF. The CDR3 DNA sequence: TGTGCCAGCAGTCACACAGGGACCGGGGAGCTGTTTTTT.

The rearrangement joins TRBV4-3 to TRBJ2-7, with D perhaps assigned TRBD1 or TRBD2 (5 bases each). Trimming stripped 2 bases from V and 9 bases from J, with 20 bases between. Germline-derived CDR1 and CDR2 are LGHNA and YSLEER. The CDR3 runs to 15 residues. CDR3 loop: CASSQNGGRLGAQYF. The CDR3 DNA sequence: TGCGCCAGCAGCCAAAATGGGGGACGCCTGGGAGCGCAGTACTTC.

This clonotype was counted between two and nine times. The chain combines TRBV4-3 with TRBJ1-1; perhaps TRBD1 as D (5 bases). CDR1 is LGHNA, CDR2 YSLEER, per germline. Trimming removed 2 bases from V and 0 bases from J, with 10 bases in between. This CDR3 spans 15 amino acids. DNA for the CDR3: TGCGCCAGCAGCCAAAGGTGGGGGTTGAACACTGAAGCTTTCTTT. Its translation is CASSQRWGLNTEAFF.

This clonotype was observed a few times. The rearrangement uses TRBV20-1 and TRBJ1-2; 8 bases match TRBD1. The CDR3 has 14 residues. J was trimmed by 0 bases and V by 5 bases; bases with no gene match: 5. Germline lookup yields CDR1 DFQATT and CDR2 SNEGSKA (reference sequence). The CDR3 reads CSAEQGVANYGYTF. In nucleotides, the CDR3 is TGCAGTGCTGAACAGGGGGTAGCTAACTATGGCTACACCTTC.

The rearrangement joins TRBV7-2 to TRBJ2-1, with TRBD2 matching 8 bases. Germline V gene lookup returns CDR1 SGHTA and CDR2 FQGNSA. V dropped 4 bases and J dropped 7; count of bases not matched to a gene: 9. The CDR3 totals 15 residues. The DNA for the CDR3 is TGTGCCAGCAGCTGGAACGGGGGGGCCTTGAATGAGCAGTTCTTC. It specifies CASSWNGGALNEQFF.

The chain has TRBV5-6 and TRBJ1-2, with a weak D call TRBD1 (5 bases). Germline CDR1 SGHDT, CDR2 YYEEEE. The germline V and J ends were trimmed by 4 bases and 7 bases, with 11 bases remaining between them. This CDR3 has 12 residues. The CDR3 DNA is TGTGCCAGCAGCCGACAGACGCGTGGCTACACCTTC. This encodes CASSRQTRGYTF.

This clonotype was seen a handful of times. The chain is built from TRBV20-1 and TRBJ1-1, with D tentatively TRBD1 (5 bases). This CDR3 is built from 15 residues. Per germline, CDR1 DFQATT and CDR2 SNEGSKA (reference sequence). V shed 0 bases and J shed 0 bases, with 11 bases lying between them. DNA of the CDR3: TGCAGTGCTAGAGATCGTCGGGGACTGAACACTGAAGCTTTCTTT. It yields the protein CSARDRRGLNTEAFF.

This clonotype was found a few times. V is TRBV4-2 and J is TRBJ2-3; TRBD2 aligns across 8 bases. Germline lookup yields CDR1 LGHNA and CDR2 YNFKEQ. Unmatched junction bases numbered 15, after V lost 0 bases and J lost 4 bases. The CDR3 sequence is 19 residues long. This chain's CDR3 is CASSQETSRAAGDADTQYF. DNA for the CDR3: TGTGCCAGCAGCCAAGAAACCTCCCGTGCAGCGGGAGACGCAGATACGCAGTATTTT.

This clonotype was counted only a few times. The V and J genes are TRBV20-1 and TRBJ2-3; TRBD2 is a possible D gene (6 bases). This CDR3 is built from 14 residues. V shed 6 bases and J shed 2 bases, with 15 bases lying between them. The germline CDR1 and CDR2 sequences are DFQATT and SNEGSKA (reference sequence). This CDR3 is CSANRRTTTDTQYF. In nucleotides, the CDR3 is TGCAGTGCCAACCGCCGGACTACCACAGATACGCAGTATTTT.

This clonotype was observed a few times. The CDR3 sequence: CASSMDGYTEAFF. In nucleotides, the CDR3 is TGTGCCAGCAGCATGGACGGGTACACTGAAGCTTTCTTT. This sequence joins TRBV18 and TRBJ1-1; D is unresolved. The CDR3 is made up of 13 amino acids. From germline, CDR1 is KGHSH and CDR2 LQKENI. Trimming left V 8 bases short and J 3 bases short, with 13 bases between.

This clonotype came up a few times. This chain joins TRBV6-5 and TRBJ1-2, with D unclear. The CDR3 extends over 12 amino acids. V was cut by 7 bases and J by 4 bases, with 10 bases left in between. The germline gives CDR1 MNHEY, CDR2 SVGAGI. CDR3 DNA: TGTGCCAGCATCACAAGGAGCTATGGCTACACCTTC. Its translation: CASITRSYGYTF.

The chain recombines TRBV7-2 with TRBJ1-1, with D possibly TRBD1 on 5 matching bases. Germline assignment: CDR1 SGHTA and CDR2 FQGNSA. V dropped 5 bases and J dropped 6 bases, with 16 bases sitting between them. The CDR3 has 14 amino acids. The DNA of the CDR3 is TGTGCCAGCAGCCCGAGGGGCAGACTTTCTGAAGCTTTCTTT. This sequence encodes CASSPRGRLSEAFF.

The chain links TRBV7-9 to TRBJ1-1; unclear D gene. Trimming removed 3 bases from V and 5 bases from J, with 10 bases in between. CDR1 SEHNR and CDR2 FQNEAQ come from the germline V gene (reference sequence). The CDR3 is made up of 13 amino acids. The CDR3 spells CASSLVTETEAFF. The CDR3 region has the DNA TGTGCCAGCAGCTTGGTAACAGAAACTGAAGCTTTCTTT.

About this clonotype itself: A read error may explain this, as a much larger clone is one base away. The V call is TRBV20-1, the J call TRBJ1-2, with D uncertain. V gave up 6 bases and J gave up 4 bases, with 15 bases separating them. There are 13 residues in the CDR3. Germline values: CDR1 DFQATT, CDR2 SNEGSKA (reference sequence). CDR3 bases: TGCAGTGCCGTGAGCCGGACTCTCTATGGCTACACCTTC. Its protein product is CSAVSRTLYGYTF.

The CDR3 region is CASTILLQGDEQFF. In DNA form, the CDR3 reads TGTGCCAGTACTATCCTTTTACAGGGGGATGAGCAGTTCTTC. The V call is TRBV6-1, the J call TRBJ2-1; 8 bases align to TRBD1. Per the germline V gene, CDR1 is MNHNS and CDR2 is SASEGT. The CDR3 sequence is 14 residues long. J was trimmed by 8 bases and V by 9 bases; bases with no gene match: 12.

This clonotype was detected a few times. The CDR3 protein is CASSYRGRELFF. The DNA of the CDR3 is TGTGCCAGCAGTTACAGGGGGCGGGAGCTGTTTTTT. The gene calls are TRBV6-2 or TRBV6-3 and TRBJ2-2; TRBD1 matches at 7 bases. The CDR3 consists of 12 residues. Germline CDR1 MNHEY, CDR2 SVGEGT. The J segment lost 9 bases and the V segment lost 2 bases, leaving 0 bases of the junction unmatched.

The chain joins TRBV20-1 to TRBJ2-7, with D possibly matching TRBD2 (6 bases). The CDR3 runs 14 residues. Looked up from germline, CDR1 is DFQATT and CDR2 is SNEGSKA (reference sequence). The V and J ends lost 4 bases and 0 bases respectively, with 13 bases between them. The CDR3 region has the DNA TGCAGTGCTACACCGGGAGCCCGCTCCTACGAGCAGTACTTC. As protein: CSATPGARSYEQYF.